This TCR beta chain was identified during a study of blood T cell repertoires in COVID-19. Trimming removed 6 bases at V and 0 bases at J, with 11 bases between. The CDR3 runs to 14 residues. Germline V lookup: CDR1 SGHVS, CDR2 FQNEAQ. Sequenced by immunoSEQ multiplex PCR; TCRdb stores in-frame clones only, minus some. The sample has 110,000 to 150,000 clones, 84% seen once. The chain uses TRBV7-8 and TRBJ1-1; D might be TRBD1 (6 bases). This sequence originates from a man in his 60s with active or convalescent COVID-19. The sequenced material came from peripheral blood. This CDR3 reads CASSPDRLNTEAFF. CDR3 nucleotide sequence: TGTGCCAGCAGTCCCGACAGGCTGAACACTGAAGCTTTCTTT.